The rows below give T cell receptor beta chains drawn from one sample of a study of OX40 agonist ivuxolimab in advanced cancers. Data came from immunoSEQ multiplex PCR; TCRdb stores just in-frame clones and leaves some out. There are about 52,000 clones in the sample; more than 85% occur only once, and about 14% lies in the top ten. Sequenced material: CD4+ or CD8+ T cells sorted from blood, taken in a trial of the OX40 agonist ivuxolimab. The receptors derive from an adult with an advanced solid tumor such as melanoma, head and neck, liver or kidney cancer. CDR3s include the opening cysteine and the closing phenylalanine or tryptophan. A D gene is named only where the DNA matches it firmly. Rows may omit the clone size; those that give it use once, few, many or a size class.

TRBJ1-1	TRBD1	TRBV5-5	.	CASRSGTGLTEAFF	TGTGCCAGCAGGTCCGGGACAGGGTTGACTGAAGCTTTCTTT
TRBJ2-7	.	TRBV4-1	.	CASSPDGINSYEQYF	TGCGCCAGCAGCCCCGACGGAATCAACTCCTACGAGCAGTACTTC
TRBJ2-1	.	TRBV29-1	.	CSVTDYNEQFF	TGCAGCGTTACGGACTACAATGAGCAGTTCTTC
TRBJ1-5	.	TRBV6-1	.	CASKRRDTDNQPQHF	TGTGCCAGTAAGCGTAGGGACACAGACAATCAGCCCCAGCATTTT
TRBJ2-3	TRBD2	TRBV29-1	.	CSGGLASDTQYF	TGCAGCGGGGGACTAGCGTCAGATACGCAGTATTTT
TRBJ1-5	.	TRBV5-1	.	CASSIYSSKQAINQPQHF	TGCGCCAGCAGCATCTACTCCTCAAAACAGGCCATAAATCAGCCCCAGCATTTT
TRBJ2-5	.	TRBV4-1	.	CASSRGRAQETQYF	TGCGCCAGCAGCCGTGGACGGGCACAAGAGACCCAGTACTTC
TRBJ1-2	.	TRBV7-8	.	CASSLQENYGYTF	TGTGCCAGCAGCTTACAGGAGAACTATGGCTACACCTTC
TRBJ1-1	TRBD1	TRBV5-5	.	CASSRRQGPNTEAFF	TGTGCCAGCAGCCGTCGACAGGGACCGAACACTGAAGCTTTCTTT
TRBJ2-6	.	TRBV4-1	.	CASSQVLSGRSGANVLTF	TGCGCCAGCAGCCAAGTTCTATCAGGAAGGTCTGGGGCCAACGTCCTGACTTTC
TRBJ1-1	.	TRBV29-1	few	CSVPATPEAFF	TGCAGCGTCCCAGCTACCCCTGAAGCTTTCTTT
TRBJ2-7	.	TRBV5-6	once	CASSWGTSAWGQYF	TGTGCCAGCAGCTGGGGGACTTCCGCCTGGGGGCAGTACTTC
TRBJ2-1	TRBD2	TRBV6-6	.	CASSYGSGGNNEQFF	TGTGCCAGCAGTTATGGTAGCGGGGGCAACAATGAGCAGTTCTTC
TRBJ2-7	.	TRBV19	.	CASIGGGPGEQYF	TGTGCCAGTATCGGCGGGGGCCCCGGTGAGCAGTACTTC
TRBJ2-5	TRBD2	TRBV6-5	.	CASSYTIAGGLETQYF	TGTGCCAGCAGTTACACTATAGCGGGGGGATTAGAGACCCAGTACTTC
TRBJ2-1	TRBD2	TRBV7-8	.	CASSLQRGGKFF	TGTGCCAGCAGCCTCCAGCGGGGAGGCAAGTTCTTC
TRBJ2-7	.	TRBV23-1	.	CASSPWPFIPDYEQYF	TGCGCCAGCAGTCCGTGGCCCTTCATACCAGACTACGAGCAGTACTTC
TRBJ2-3	.	TRBV30	few	CAWSVGVDSSTDTQYF	TGTGCCTGGAGTGTGGGAGTAGATTCTAGCACAGATACGCAGTATTTT
TRBJ1-2	.	TRBV6-6	.	CASDDDGILGYGYTF	TGTGCCAGCGATGATGATGGGATCCTCGGATATGGCTACACCTTC
TRBJ2-7	.	TRBV6-1	.	CASSPEQGSYEQYF	TGTGCCAGCAGCCCAGAACAGGGCTCCTACGAGCAGTACTTC
TRBJ2-3	TRBD2	TRBV19	once	CASSKLAGYSTDTQYF	TGTGCCAGTAGTAAACTAGCGGGCTACAGCACAGATACGCAGTATTTT
TRBJ2-5	.	TRBV6-6	.	CASSKGTQETQYF	TGTGCCAGCAGCAAGGGGACCCAAGAGACCCAGTACTTC
TRBJ1-2	TRBD1	TRBV12-5	once	CASGLFVLGGGYGYTF	TGTGCTAGTGGTTTATTCGTGCTAGGGGGCGGCTATGGCTACACCTTC
TRBJ2-2	.	TRBV19	.	CASSIIAYLGGELFF	TGTGCCAGTAGTATTATTGCCTACCTCGGCGGGGAGCTGTTTTTT
TRBJ1-2	.	TRBV29-1	.	CSSLEPPGQPNYDYGYTF	TGCAGCTCATTAGAACCGCCGGGACAACCTAATTACGACTATGGCTACACCTTC
TRBJ2-1	.	TRBV27	few	CASSLKSYNEQFF	TGTGCCAGCAGTTTAAAGAGCTACAATGAGCAGTTCTTC
TRBJ2-7	.	TRBV2	.	CASSELRDTGSYEQYF	TGTGCCAGCAGTGAACTCCGGGACACCGGATCCTACGAGCAGTACTTC